The present entry profiles one T cell receptor (beta chain) with its context. No antigen is known for it. At one of its ends the junction is not consistent with the germline gene, which may arise from a read error. This sample stems from a study of cytomegalovirus exposure and HLA in healthy donors. Per the germline V gene, CDR1 is SGHNT and CDR2 is YENEEA. The CDR3 spans 14 residues. Clones were read by immunoSEQ multiplex PCR, and TCRdb kept only the in-frame ones, dropping some. The table shows some 120,000 clones, with about 90% occurring only once. General study results and limits: More than 150 TCR beta chains were listed as cytomegalovirus-associated.

The sequence was collected from a man aged 25 to 40 in good health and CMV-seronegative. This chain joins TRBV11-3 and TRBJ2-3; TRBD2 aligns across 14 bases. The material sequenced was PBMCs. DNA of the CDR3: TGTGCCAGCAGCCCTGGGACTAGCGGGAGTCCCCAGGTTTTT. Protein product: CASSPGTSGSPQVF.